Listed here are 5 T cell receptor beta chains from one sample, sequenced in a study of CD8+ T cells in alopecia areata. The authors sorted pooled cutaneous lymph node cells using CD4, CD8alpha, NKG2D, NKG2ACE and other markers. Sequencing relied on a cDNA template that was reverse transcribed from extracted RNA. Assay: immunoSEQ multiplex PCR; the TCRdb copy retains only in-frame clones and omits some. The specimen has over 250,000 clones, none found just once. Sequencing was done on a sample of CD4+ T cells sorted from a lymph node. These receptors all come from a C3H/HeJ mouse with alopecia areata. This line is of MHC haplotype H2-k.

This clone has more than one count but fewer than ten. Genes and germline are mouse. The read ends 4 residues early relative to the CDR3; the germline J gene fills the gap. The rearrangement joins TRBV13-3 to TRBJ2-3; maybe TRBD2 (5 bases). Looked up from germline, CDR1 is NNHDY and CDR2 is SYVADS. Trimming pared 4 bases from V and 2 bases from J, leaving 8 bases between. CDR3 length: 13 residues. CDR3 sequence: CASSQDFAETLYF. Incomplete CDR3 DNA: TGTGCCAGCAGTCAGGACTTTGCAGAA.

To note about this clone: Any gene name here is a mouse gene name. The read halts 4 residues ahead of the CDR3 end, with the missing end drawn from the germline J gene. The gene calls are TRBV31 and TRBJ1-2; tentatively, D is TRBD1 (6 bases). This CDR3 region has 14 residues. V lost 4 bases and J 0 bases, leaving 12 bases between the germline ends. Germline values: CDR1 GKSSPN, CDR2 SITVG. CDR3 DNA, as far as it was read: TGTGCCTGGAATCCGGGACATACAAACTCC. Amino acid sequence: CAWNPGHTNS. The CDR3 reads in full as CAWNPGHTNSDYTF.

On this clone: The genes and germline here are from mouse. This CDR3 is CTCRGLGGRDTQYF. The sequenced part of the CDR3 DNA is TGCACCTGCAGAGGACTGGGGGGGCGAGAC. The chain recombines TRBV1 with TRBJ2-5; 13 nucleotides line up with TRBD2. The CDR3 end falls 4 residues outside the read, so it is completed with the germline J gene. The germline gives CDR1 NSQYPW, CDR2 LRSPGD (reference sequence). This CDR3 is built from 14 residues.

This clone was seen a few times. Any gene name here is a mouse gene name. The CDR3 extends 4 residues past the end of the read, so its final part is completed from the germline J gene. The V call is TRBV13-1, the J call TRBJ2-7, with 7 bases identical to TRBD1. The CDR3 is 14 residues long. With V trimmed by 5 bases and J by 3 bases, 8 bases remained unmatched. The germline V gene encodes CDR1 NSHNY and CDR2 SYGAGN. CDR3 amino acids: CASREPGTVYEQYF. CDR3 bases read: TGTGCCAGCAGGGAACCCGGGACAGTCTAT.

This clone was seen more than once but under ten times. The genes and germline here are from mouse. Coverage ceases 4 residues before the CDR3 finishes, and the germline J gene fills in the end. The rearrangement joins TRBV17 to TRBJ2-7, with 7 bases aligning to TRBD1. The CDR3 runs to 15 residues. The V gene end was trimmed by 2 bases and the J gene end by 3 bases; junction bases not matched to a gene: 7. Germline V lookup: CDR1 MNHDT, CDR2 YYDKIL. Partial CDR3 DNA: TGTGCTAGCAGTAGACTTTCCGGGACAGACTAT. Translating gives CASSRLSGTDY. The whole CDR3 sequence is CASSRLSGTDYEQYF.